The rows below give T cell receptor beta chains drawn from one sample of a study of shared T cell receptors in the human thymus. Only in-frame clones appear in the TCRdb table, and some are missing; sequencing was by immunoSEQ multiplex PCR. The sample records some 720,000 clones, 88% being singletons. These records were also assigned to another study, of human thymus T cells.

What was sequenced was thymocytes. The origin of the receptors is a boy in the first two years of life with a congenital heart defect. Both conserved end residues are part of each CDR3. D genes are given only for firm matches. Not all rows give a size; the values are once, few, many and, for expanded clones, a class.

j_call	v_call	d_call	clone_size	cdr3_aa	cdr3_nt
TRBJ1-3	TRBV5-6	TRBD1	few	CASSRQGASGNTIYF	TGTGCCAGCAGCAGACAGGGGGCCTCTGGAAACACCATATATTTT
TRBJ2-4	TRBV29-1	TRBD1	.	CSVEDRGRRGGKNIQYF	TGCAGCGTTGAAGACAGGGGGCGGCGAGGTGGCAAAAACATTCAGTACTTC
TRBJ2-1	TRBV11-2	TRBD1	once	CASSLGSDRGAGNEQFF	TGTGCCAGCAGCTTAGGGAGCGACAGGGGCGCAGGGAATGAGCAGTTCTTC
TRBJ1-6	TRBV11-2	.	.	CASSLGASPLHF	TGTGCCAGCAGCTTGGGGGCCTCACCCCTCCACTTT
TRBJ2-7	TRBV7-9	TRBD2	.	CASTEGLAGGVIYEQYF	TGTGCCAGCACCGAGGGACTAGCGGGAGGAGTTATCTACGAGCAGTACTTC
TRBJ1-1	TRBV11-3	TRBD1	few	CASSSDRVYTEAFF	TGTGCCAGCAGCTCCGACAGGGTTTACACTGAAGCTTTCTTT
TRBJ2-4	TRBV10-2	TRBD1	.	CASSEPTGCDKNIQYF	TGCGCCAGCAGTGAGCCGACAGGGTGCGACAAAAACATTCAGTACTTC
TRBJ2-7	TRBV18	TRBD2	.	CASSPTRTSENYEQYF	TGTGCCAGCTCACCGACCCGGACTAGCGAGAACTACGAGCAGTACTTC
TRBJ2-5	TRBV19	TRBD2	.	CASSIASGETQYF	TGTGCCAGTAGTATTGCTAGCGGGGAGACCCAGTACTTC
TRBJ1-2	TRBV5-6	TRBD1	.	CASSGGQGATDGYTF	TGTGCCAGCAGCGGGGGACAGGGGGCGACTGATGGCTACACCTTC
TRBJ1-4	TRBV4-2	TRBD1	.	CASSQDGGGQDSLATNEKLFF	TGTGCCAGCAGCCAAGATGGAGGGGGACAGGACAGCCTTGCAACTAATGAAAAACTGTTTTTT
TRBJ2-3	TRBV11-2	.	.	CASSYSRRVGTDTQYF	TGTGCCAGCAGCTATTCCCGGAGGGTGGGCACAGATACGCAGTATTTT
TRBJ2-7	TRBV6-6	TRBD1	.	CASSYKDREGPEQYF	TGTGCCAGCAGTTACAAGGACAGGGAAGGGCCCGAGCAGTACTTC
TRBJ2-7	TRBV7-2	.	few	CASSSQGSIPYEQYF	TGTGCCAGCAGTTCCCAGGGGTCTATACCCTACGAGCAGTACTTC
TRBJ2-7	TRBV9	.	.	CASSVEAGGELIEQYF	TGTGCCAGCAGCGTAGAGGCGGGCGGGGAGTTAATCGAGCAGTACTTC
TRBJ2-5	TRBV5-5	TRBD2	once	CASSHQLGGKETQYF	TGTGCCAGCAGCCACCAGCTGGGGGGGAAAGAGACCCAGTACTTC
TRBJ2-7	TRBV7-2	TRBD2	.	CASSLETSEAYEQYF	TGTGCCAGCAGCTTAGAGACTAGCGAGGCCTACGAGCAGTACTTC
TRBJ2-7	TRBV10-2	TRBD2	once	CASSGSGGGHEQYF	TGCGCCAGCAGTGGCTCGGGGGGGGGACACGAGCAGTACTTC